The T cell receptor beta chain described here comes from a study of beta chain features in type 1 diabetes. The study, taken as a whole, reports: Among all four CD4+ subsets, Type 1 diabetes patients had TCRB CDR3s that were moderately but significantly shorter. The VDJ junctions of type 1 diabetes patients carried fewer insertions and more deletions. PCR might pick shorter templates more often, in the same way for patients and controls.

Comments on this clone: The antigen remains unidentified. Other DNA sequences in this sample translate to the same CDR3.

In germline, CDR1 is SQVTM, CDR2 ANQGSEA. The CDR3 is made up of 13 amino acids. V gave up 4 bases and J gave up 0 bases, with 7 bases separating them. The authors reverse transcribed all of the isolated RNA, so sequencing captured expressed TCRB transcripts. The assay was immunoSEQ multiplex PCR, and TCRdb's table has in-frame clones only and misses some. The sample carries some 290,000 clones, roughly 25% recorded once. The receptor comes from a woman in her 30s with type 1 diabetes. The sequencing input was naive CD4+ T cells from blood. The chain employs TRBV29-1 and TRBJ2-4; no definite D call. The CDR3 DNA reads as TGCAGCGTTGGCGGTCTAGCCAAAAACATTCAGTACTTC. It codes for CSVGGLAKNIQYF.